This T cell receptor (beta chain) was recovered during a study of blood T cell repertoires in COVID-19. Looking at the study overall: Spain, Italy and the United States supplied samples that represented acute and convalescent COVID-19. Nucleic acid was either cDNA or gDNA, and it came from T cells, B-cell-depleted T cells, or PBMCs.

This CDR3 contains 12 residues. Per the germline V gene, CDR1 is SGHTA and CDR2 is FQGTGA. The ends lost 5 bases at V and 7 bases at J; junction bases unmatched: 4. Authors' methods: Quantification of nucleated cells was approximated via reference gene primer amplification. TCRdb's copy holds only in-frame clones and misses some; the assay was immunoSEQ multiplex PCR. V, J and clone size derive from that table, while D and trimming were established from the DNA sequence. The sample carries fewer than 350,000 clones, roughly nine tenths recorded once. V is TRBV7-3 and J is TRBJ1-2, with TRBD1 matching over 7 bases. The sample was peripheral blood. The receptor's source is a woman aged 55-69 years with COVID-19, enrolled during active disease. Here the CDR3 DNA reads TGTGCCAGCAGCCTGACAGGGAGTGGCTACACCTTC. Residues: CASSLTGSGYTF.